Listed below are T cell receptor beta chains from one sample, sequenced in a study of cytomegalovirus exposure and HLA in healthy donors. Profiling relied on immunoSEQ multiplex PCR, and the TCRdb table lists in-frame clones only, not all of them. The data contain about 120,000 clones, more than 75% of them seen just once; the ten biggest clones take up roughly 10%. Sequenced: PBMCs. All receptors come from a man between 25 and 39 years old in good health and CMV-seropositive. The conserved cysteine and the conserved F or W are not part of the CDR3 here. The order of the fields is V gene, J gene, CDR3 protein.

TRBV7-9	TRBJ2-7	ASSSGIREGNYEQY
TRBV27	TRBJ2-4	ATTGVGAKNIQY
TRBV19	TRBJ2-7	ASSPGTSGYYEQY
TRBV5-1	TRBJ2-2	ASTARRDSMGPGELF
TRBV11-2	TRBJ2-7	ASSSGELYEQY
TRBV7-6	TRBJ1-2	ASSLAEGREGYT
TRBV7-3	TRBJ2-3	ASSLNGGSTDTQY
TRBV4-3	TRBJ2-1	ASSPQGTGNVGEQF
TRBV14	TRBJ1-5	ASTPRDNQPQH
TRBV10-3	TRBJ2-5	AISFSSGQETQY
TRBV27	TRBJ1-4	ASSPRDRGEKLF
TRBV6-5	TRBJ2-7	ASSYSRTGGEQY
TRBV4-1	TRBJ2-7	ASSQPASGIREQY
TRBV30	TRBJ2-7	AWSSDRGSSYEQY
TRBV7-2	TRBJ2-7	ASSLRSRLAGVYEQY
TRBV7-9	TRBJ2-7	ASSGGGRSYEQY
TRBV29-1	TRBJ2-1	SVDSGGTEQF
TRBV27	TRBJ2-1	ASRHRGTGNEQF
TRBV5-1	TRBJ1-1	ASSWDRMNTEAF
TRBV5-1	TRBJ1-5	ASSSRQGGSNQPQH
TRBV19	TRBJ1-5	ASRAFLGGGQPQH
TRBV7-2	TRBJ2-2	ASSYRVLTGELF
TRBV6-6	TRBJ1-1	ASREVTPNTEAF
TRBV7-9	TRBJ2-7	ASSFRTESYEQY
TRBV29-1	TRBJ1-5	SVGDREEQPQH
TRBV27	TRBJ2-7	ASSPSGRGYEQY
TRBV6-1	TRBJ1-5	ASSESGQGQPQH
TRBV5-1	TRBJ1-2	ASSLSPVTNYGYT
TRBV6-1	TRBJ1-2	ASNVQGKGYT
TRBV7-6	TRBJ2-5	ASSIDRGWGETQY
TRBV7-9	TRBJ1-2	ASSFSGEGSGYT
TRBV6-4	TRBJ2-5	ASSEYPRETQY
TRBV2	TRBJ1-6	ASIRQGSSPLH
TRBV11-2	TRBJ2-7	ASGTSGSYEQY
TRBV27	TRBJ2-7	ASSPGLAGGTYEQY
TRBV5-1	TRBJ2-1	ASSSRGTGLYNEQF
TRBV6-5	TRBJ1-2	ASSYTGEYGYT
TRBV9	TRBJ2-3	ASSWEGVVTDTQY
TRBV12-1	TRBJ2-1	ASSPGESGEKGRYEQF
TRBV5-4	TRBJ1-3	ASSLGTSAGNTIY
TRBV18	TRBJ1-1	ASSQGGTMNTEAF
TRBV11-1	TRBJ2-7	ASSSKRGQSSYEQY
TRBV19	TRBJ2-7	ASSMSQGTGVYEQY
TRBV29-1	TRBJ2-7	SVEVGGTYEQY
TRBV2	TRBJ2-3	ASNRGGGRTDTQY
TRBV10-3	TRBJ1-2	AISGLARGNYGYT
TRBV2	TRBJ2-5	ASSPDPGAAETQY
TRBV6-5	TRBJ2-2	ASSWGLAGAGGELF
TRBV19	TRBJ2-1	ASSESASQF
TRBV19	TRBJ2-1	ASSENEQF
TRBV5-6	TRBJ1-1	ASSPDSREAF
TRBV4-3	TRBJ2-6	ASSRRGSGANVLT
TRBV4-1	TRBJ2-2	ASSPRSTGELF